The T cell receptor beta chain under discussion was sequenced for a study of cytomegalovirus exposure and HLA in healthy donors. Turning to the study itself: Some 87 million unique TCRs from HLA-typed donors were held in an early release of data.

Primers: 60 Vbeta forward and 13 Jbeta reverse. The repertoire was sequenced with immunoSEQ multiplex PCR; TCRdb's copy has only in-frame clones and lacks some. Of under 110,000 clones listed, roughly four fifths are singletons. The sequence was obtained from a woman in her forties or fifties in good health and CMV-seropositive. Sequences were obtained from PBMCs.

The CDR3 reads CASSISGGLLTDTQYF. CDR3 coding DNA: TGTGCCAGCAGCATCTCGGGCGGACTTCTCACAGATACGCAGTATTTT. V usage is TRBV9 and J usage is TRBJ2-3; possible D gene TRBD2, 5 bases. The CDR3 covers 16 residues. CDR1 is SGDLS and CDR2 is YYNGEE in the germline V gene. Trimming pared 4 bases from V and 2 bases from J, leaving 17 bases between.